These T cell receptor beta chains were read from a single sample in a study of cytomegalovirus exposure and HLA in healthy donors. Using immunoSEQ multiplex PCR, the repertoire was profiled, and TCRdb retains in-frame clones only, with some absent. The repertoire holds approximately 150,000 clones, around 75% seen once, with approximately 4.6% in the top ten. Sequencing input: PBMCs. These receptor sequences come from a man aged 18-30 years in good health and CMV-seropositive. Each CDR3 is given with its conserved first and last residue. A D gene is named only where the DNA matches it firmly. Only part of the rows carry a size: once, few, many, or a class if the clone is expanded.

NA	TRBV7-2	TRBD1	TRBJ1-6	TGTGCCAGCAGCTCGAAAGGGACAGGGGGGAATTCACCCCTCCACTTT	CASSSKGTGGNSPLHF
NA	TRBV14	NA	TRBJ1-2	TGTGCCAGCAGCCAAGAAGGGGGCTATGGCTACACCTTC	CASSQEGGYGYTF
NA	TRBV9	NA	TRBJ1-3	TGTGCCAGCAGCCCCAGTGCAGGGATAGGAAACACCATATATTTT	CASSPSAGIGNTIYF
NA	TRBV11-2	TRBD2	TRBJ2-5	TGTGCCAGCAGCCGTACCGGGACTAGTGAAGAGACCCAGTACTTC	CASSRTGTSEETQYF
few	TRBV30	TRBD2	TRBJ2-3	TGTGCCTGGATTTTGGCGGGGGGAGAGGAAGATACGCAGTATTTT	CAWILAGGEEDTQYF
NA	TRBV28	TRBD1	TRBJ1-5	TGTGCCAGCAGTTCGGGACAGGGATACAGGAATCAGCCCCAGCATTTT	CASSSGQGYRNQPQHF
NA	TRBV7-9	TRBD1	TRBJ2-1	TGTGCCAGCAGCTTAGAAAGGCCAGGGGGTGAGCAGTTCTTC	CASSLERPGGEQFF
NA	TRBV27	NA	TRBJ2-3	TGTGCCAGTTCCCAGGGCAATACGCAGTATTTT	CASSQGNTQYF
NA	TRBV28	NA	TRBJ1-5	TGTGCCAGCAGCCGTGGACTGAGACATCAGCCCCAGCATTTT	CASSRGLRHQPQHF
NA	TRBV21-1	NA	TRBJ1-6	TGTGCCAGCAGCGAAGACAGGGGGAATTCACCCCTCCACTTT	CASSEDRGNSPLHF
NA	TRBV6-5	NA	TRBJ2-2	TGTGCCAGCAACCTGGGGGGCACCGGGGAGCTGTTTTTT	CASNLGGTGELFF
NA	TRBV10-1	NA	TRBJ1-1	TGCGCCAGCAGTGACAGGGTGTCGAGCACTGAAGCTTTCTTT	CASSDRVSSTEAFF
few	TRBV9	TRBD2	TRBJ2-1	TGTGCCAGCAGCGTAGGGGCGGGCGGGACTAACAATGAGCAGTTCTTC	CASSVGAGGTNNEQFF
NA	TRBV7-9	TRBD2	TRBJ2-3	TGTGCCAGCAGCACCCGGCGGGAGTTAGCAGATACGCAGTATTTT	CASSTRRELADTQYF
NA	TRBV6-6	TRBD1	TRBJ1-5	TGTGCCACCGAGACAGGGGATCAGCCCCAGCATTTT	CATETGDQPQHF
once	TRBV30	NA	TRBJ2-3	TGTGCCTGGAGTGGAGGGGGTACGCAGTATTTT	CAWSGGGTQYF
NA	TRBV5-1	TRBD2	TRBJ2-2	TGCGCCACCCGCGGGGGGCGGAACACCGGGGAGCTGTTTTTT	CATRGGRNTGELFF
NA	TRBV27	TRBD2	TRBJ2-2	TGTGCCAGCAGTTCCCCGGGACTAGCGGGAAACACCGGGGAGCTGTTTTTT	CASSSPGLAGNTGELFF
NA	TRBV4-1	TRBD2	TRBJ2-4	TGCGCCAGCAGCCAACCTTTAGCGGGGGACAAAAACATTCAGTACTTC	CASSQPLAGDKNIQYF
NA	TRBV28	TRBD2	TRBJ2-2	TGTGCCAGCAGTTTGGGCGGGGGGGCTCCGACCGGGGAGCTGTTTTTT	CASSLGGGAPTGELFF
NA	TRBV9	NA	TRBJ1-1	TGTGCCAGCAGCGTCGCCTTTCAGGGAAGGAGTGAAGCTTTCTTT	CASSVAFQGRSEAFF
NA	TRBV11-3	TRBD1	TRBJ2-6	TGTGCCACCCAACAGGGGGTCGGGGCCAACGTCCTGACTTTC	CATQQGVGANVLTF
NA	TRBV28	TRBD1	TRBJ1-4	TGTGCCAGCAGTCCCCCGGGACAGGGGGATGAAAAACTGTTTTTT	CASSPPGQGDEKLFF
NA	TRBV15	NA	TRBJ1-1	TGTGCCACCAGCAGAGGGACAACAACTGAAGCTTTCTTT	CATSRGTTTEAFF
few	TRBV6-5	NA	TRBJ1-1	TGTGCCAGCAGTGACCGGGACACTGAAGCTTTCTTT	CASSDRDTEAFF
NA	TRBV6-4	NA	TRBJ2-3	TGTGCCAGCAGGGACTCCGTCAGCACAGATACGCAGTATTTT	CASRDSVSTDTQYF
NA	TRBV6-1	NA	TRBJ1-5	TGTGCCAGCAGTGAGGGGGGGGTGGGCAATCAGCCCCAGCATTTT	CASSEGGVGNQPQHF
NA	TRBV4-1	NA	TRBJ1-5	TGCGCCAGCAGCCAGGCCGACAGGCCTAATCAGCCCCAGCATTTT	CASSQADRPNQPQHF
NA	TRBV20-1	NA	TRBJ2-1	TGCAGTGCTGAGACACAAAATGAGCAGTTCTTC	CSAETQNEQFF
NA	TRBV6-5	NA	TRBJ2-4	TGTGCCAGCAGTTTTAGCGGCAGCGGGGCCAAAAACATTCAGTACTTC	CASSFSGSGAKNIQYF
NA	TRBV13	TRBD1	TRBJ1-1	TGTGCCAGCAGGCAGACAGGGGGCACTGAAGCTTTCTTT	CASRQTGGTEAFF